This T cell receptor (beta chain) was profiled in a study of T cell responses to AZD1222 COVID-19 vaccine. V was cut by 4 bases and J by 10 bases, with 19 bases left in between. The CDR3 runs 13 residues. CDR1 is GTSNPN, CDR2 SVGIG, per germline (reference sequence). Measured with immunoSEQ multiplex PCR; TCRdb has only the in-frame clones, and not every one. This sample has roughly 200,000 clones, with approximately 86% found just once. The TCR comes from an adult in good health. Material: peripheral blood, obtained on day 0 of AZD1222 vaccination. The chain couples TRBV30 to TRBJ1-1, with D maybe TRBD1 (5 bases). CDR3 loop: CAWTPLSGGVAFF. Here the CDR3 DNA reads TGTGCCTGGACGCCACTCTCCGGGGGAGTAGCTTTCTTT.